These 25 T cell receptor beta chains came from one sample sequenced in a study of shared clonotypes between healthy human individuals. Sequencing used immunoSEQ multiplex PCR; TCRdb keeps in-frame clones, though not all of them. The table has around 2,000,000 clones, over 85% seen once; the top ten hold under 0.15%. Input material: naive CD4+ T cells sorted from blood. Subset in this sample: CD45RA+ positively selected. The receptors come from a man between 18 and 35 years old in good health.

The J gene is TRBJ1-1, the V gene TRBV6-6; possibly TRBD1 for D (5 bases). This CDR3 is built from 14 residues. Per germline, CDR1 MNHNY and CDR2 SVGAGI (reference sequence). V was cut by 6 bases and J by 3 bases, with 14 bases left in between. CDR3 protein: CASRRNTGDTEAFF. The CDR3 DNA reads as TGTGCCAGCAGGCGGAACACAGGAGACACTGAAGCTTTCTTT.

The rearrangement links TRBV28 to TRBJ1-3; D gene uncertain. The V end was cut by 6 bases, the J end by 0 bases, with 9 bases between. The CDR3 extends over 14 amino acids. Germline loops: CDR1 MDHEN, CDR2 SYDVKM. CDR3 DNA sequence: TGTGCCAGCAGACGACAACGCTCTGGAAACACCATATATTTT. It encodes CASRRQRSGNTIYF.

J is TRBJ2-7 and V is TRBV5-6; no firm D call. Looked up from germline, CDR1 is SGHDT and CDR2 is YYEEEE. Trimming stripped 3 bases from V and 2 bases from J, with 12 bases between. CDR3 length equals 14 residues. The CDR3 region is CASSYLTKTYEQYF. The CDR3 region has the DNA TGTGCCAGCAGCTACCTGACAAAGACCTACGAGCAGTACTTC.

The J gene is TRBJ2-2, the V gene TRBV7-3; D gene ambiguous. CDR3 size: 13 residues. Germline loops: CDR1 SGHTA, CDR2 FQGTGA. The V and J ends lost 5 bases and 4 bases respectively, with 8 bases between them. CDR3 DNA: TGTGCCAGCAGCCCCGGGCGCACCGGGGAGCTGTTTTTT. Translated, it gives CASSPGRTGELFF.

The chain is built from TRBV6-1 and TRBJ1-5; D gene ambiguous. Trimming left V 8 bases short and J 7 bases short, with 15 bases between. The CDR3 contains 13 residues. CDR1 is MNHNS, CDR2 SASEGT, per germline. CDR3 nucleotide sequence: TGTGCCAGCGAAACTACAGCAGGACAGCCCCAGCATTTT. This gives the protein CASETTAGQPQHF.

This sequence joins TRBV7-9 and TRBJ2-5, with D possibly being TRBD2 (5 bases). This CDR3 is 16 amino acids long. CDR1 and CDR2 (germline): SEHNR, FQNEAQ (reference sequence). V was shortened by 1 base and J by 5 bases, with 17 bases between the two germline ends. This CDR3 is CASSLDGMRVVETQYF. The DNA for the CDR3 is TGTGCCAGCAGCTTAGACGGTATGCGGGTTGTGGAGACCCAGTACTTC.

CDR3 nucleotides: TGTGCCAGCTCACTAGGTCAGGGAACTAGCACAGATACGCAGTATTTT. Translating gives CASSLGQGTSTDTQYF. The gene calls are TRBV18 and TRBJ2-3; a weak D match, TRBD1 (5 bases). V gave up 4 bases and J gave up 0 bases, with 14 bases separating them. The CDR3 extends over 16 amino acids. Germline CDR1 KGHSH, CDR2 LQKENI.

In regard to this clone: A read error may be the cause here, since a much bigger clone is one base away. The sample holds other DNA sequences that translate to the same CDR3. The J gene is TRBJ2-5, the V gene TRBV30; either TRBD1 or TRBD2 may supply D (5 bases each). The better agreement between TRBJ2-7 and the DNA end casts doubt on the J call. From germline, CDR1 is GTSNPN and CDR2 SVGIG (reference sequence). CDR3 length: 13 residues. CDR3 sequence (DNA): TGCGCCTGGAGCCCCGGGGCCTCCTACGAGCAGTACTTC. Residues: CAWSPGASYEQYF.

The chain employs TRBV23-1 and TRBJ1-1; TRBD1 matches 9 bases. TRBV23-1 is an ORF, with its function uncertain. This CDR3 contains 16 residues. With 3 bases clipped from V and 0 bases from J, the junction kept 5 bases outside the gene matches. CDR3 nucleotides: TGCGCCAGCAGTCACCAAGGACAGGGGTTGAACACTGAAGCTTTCTTT. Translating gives CASSHQGQGLNTEAFF.

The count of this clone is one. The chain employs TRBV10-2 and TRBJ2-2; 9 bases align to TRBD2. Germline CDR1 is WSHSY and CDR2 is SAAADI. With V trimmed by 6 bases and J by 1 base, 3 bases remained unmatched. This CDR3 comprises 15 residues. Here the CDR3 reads CASRATSGNTGELFF. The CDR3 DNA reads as TGCGCCAGCAGGGCGACTAGCGGGAACACCGGGGAGCTGTTTTTT.

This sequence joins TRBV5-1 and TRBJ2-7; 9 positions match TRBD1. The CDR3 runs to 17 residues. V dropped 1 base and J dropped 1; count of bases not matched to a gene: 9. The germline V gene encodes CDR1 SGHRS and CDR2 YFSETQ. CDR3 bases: TGCGCCAGCAGCTTGATACAGGGGGCTTTGCGATCCTACGAGCAGTACTTC. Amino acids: CASSLIQGALRSYEQYF. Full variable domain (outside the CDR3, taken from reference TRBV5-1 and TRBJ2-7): KAGVTQTPRYLIKTRGQQVTLSCSPISGHRSVSWYQQTPGQGLQFLFEYFSETQRNKGNFPGRFSGRQFSNSRSEMNVSTLELGDSALYLCASSLIQGALRSYEQYFGPGTRLTVT.

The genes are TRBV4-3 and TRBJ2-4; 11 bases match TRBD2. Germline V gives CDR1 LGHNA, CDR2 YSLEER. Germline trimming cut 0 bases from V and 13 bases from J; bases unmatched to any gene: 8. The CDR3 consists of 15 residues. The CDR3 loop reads CASSQDFIGTSGQYF. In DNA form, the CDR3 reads TGCGCCAGCAGCCAAGATTTTATTGGGACTAGCGGACAGTACTTC.

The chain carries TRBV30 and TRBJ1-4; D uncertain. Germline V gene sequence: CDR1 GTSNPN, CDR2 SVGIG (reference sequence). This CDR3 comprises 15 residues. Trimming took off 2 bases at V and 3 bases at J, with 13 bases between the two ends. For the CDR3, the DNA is TGTGCCTGGAGTCCTTACCAGTACCCTAATGAAAAACTGTTTTTT. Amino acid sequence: CAWSPYQYPNEKLFF. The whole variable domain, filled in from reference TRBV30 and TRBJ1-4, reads SQTIHQWPATLVQPVGSPLSLECTVEGTSNPNLYWYRQAAGRGLQLLFYSVGIGQISSEVPQNLSASRPQDRQFILSSKKLLLSDSGFYLCAWSPYQYPNEKLFFGSGTQLSVL.

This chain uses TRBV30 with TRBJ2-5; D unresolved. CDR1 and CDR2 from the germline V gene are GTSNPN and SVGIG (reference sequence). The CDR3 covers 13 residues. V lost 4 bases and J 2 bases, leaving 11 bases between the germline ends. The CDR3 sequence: CAWNMQKQETQYF. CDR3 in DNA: TGTGCCTGGAATATGCAGAAGCAAGAGACCCAGTACTTC.

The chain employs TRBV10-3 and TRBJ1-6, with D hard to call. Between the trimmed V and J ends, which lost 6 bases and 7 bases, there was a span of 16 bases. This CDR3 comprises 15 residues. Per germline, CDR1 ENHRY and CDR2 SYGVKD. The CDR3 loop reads CAISQKPMGNSPLHF. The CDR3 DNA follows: TGTGCCATCAGCCAAAAACCTATGGGGAATTCACCCCTCCACTTT.

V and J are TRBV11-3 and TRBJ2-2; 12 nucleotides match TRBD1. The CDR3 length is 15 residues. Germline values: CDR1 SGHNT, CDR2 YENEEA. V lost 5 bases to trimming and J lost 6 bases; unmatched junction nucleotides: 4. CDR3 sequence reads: CASSHGTGGPGELFF. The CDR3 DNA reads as TGTGCCAGCAGCCACGGGACAGGGGGCCCCGGGGAGCTGTTTTTT.

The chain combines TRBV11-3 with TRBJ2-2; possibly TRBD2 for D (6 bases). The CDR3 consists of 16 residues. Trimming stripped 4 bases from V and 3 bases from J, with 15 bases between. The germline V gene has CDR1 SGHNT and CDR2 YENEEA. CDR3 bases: TGTGCCAGCAGCTCCACGTGGAGGGGACACACCGGGGAGCTGTTTTTT. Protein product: CASSSTWRGHTGELFF.

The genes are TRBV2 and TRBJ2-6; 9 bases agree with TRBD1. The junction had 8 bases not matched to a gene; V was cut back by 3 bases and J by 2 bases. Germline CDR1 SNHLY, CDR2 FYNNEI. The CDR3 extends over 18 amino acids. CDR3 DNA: TGTGCCAGCAGTGAGCTGGGACAGGGAAATGCTGGGGCCAACGTCCTGACTTTC. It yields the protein CASSELGQGNAGANVLTF. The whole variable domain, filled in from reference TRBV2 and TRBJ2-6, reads EPEVTQTPSHQVTQMGQEVILRCVPISNHLYFYWYRQILGQKVEFLVSFYNNEISEKSEIFDDQFSVERPDGSNFTLKIRSTKLEDSAMYFCASSELGQGNAGANVLTFGAGSRLTVL.

DNA for the CDR3: TGTGCCTGGAGAGGGGGAAGGGCAACCTACGAGCAGTACTTC. This encodes CAWRGGRATYEQYF. The chain recombines TRBV30 with TRBJ2-7, with a weak D call TRBD1 (6 bases). Trimming took off 3 bases at V and 2 bases at J, with 14 bases between the two ends. CDR3 length: 14 amino acids. Germline loops: CDR1 GTSNPN, CDR2 SVGIG (reference sequence).

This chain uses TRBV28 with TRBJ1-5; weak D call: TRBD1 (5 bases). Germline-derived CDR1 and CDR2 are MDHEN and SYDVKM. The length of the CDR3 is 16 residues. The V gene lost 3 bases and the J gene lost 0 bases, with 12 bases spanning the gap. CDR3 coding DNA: TGTGCCAGCAGTTTCGGGGGATATTATAGCAATCAGCCCCAGCATTTT. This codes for CASSFGGYYSNQPQHF.

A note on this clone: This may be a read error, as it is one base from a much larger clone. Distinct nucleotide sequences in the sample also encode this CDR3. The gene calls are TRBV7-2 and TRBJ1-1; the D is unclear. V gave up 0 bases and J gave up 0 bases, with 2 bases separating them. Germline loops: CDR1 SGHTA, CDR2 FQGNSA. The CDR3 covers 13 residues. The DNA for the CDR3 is TGTGCCAGCAGCTTAGCCCTGAACACTGAAGCTTTCTTT. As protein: CASSLALNTEAFF.

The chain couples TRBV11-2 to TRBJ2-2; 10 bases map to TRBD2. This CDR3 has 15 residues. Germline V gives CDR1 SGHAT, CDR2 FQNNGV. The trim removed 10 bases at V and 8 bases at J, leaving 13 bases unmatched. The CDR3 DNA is TGTGCCACCTCGACGCCCAGCGGGGGGGTTGGGGAGCTGTTTTTT. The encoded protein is CATSTPSGGVGELFF.

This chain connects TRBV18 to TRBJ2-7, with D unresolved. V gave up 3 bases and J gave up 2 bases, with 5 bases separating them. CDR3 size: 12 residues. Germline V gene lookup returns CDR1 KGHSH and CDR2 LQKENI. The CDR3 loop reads CASSPNTYEQYF. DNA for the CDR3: TGTGCCAGCTCACCGAACACCTACGAGCAGTACTTC.

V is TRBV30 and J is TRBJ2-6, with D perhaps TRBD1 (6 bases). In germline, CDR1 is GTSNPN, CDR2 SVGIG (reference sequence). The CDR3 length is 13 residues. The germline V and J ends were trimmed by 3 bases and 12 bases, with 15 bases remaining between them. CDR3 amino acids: CAWRQGKTVVLTF. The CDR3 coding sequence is TGTGCCTGGAGACAGGGAAAGACCGTCGTCCTGACTTTC.

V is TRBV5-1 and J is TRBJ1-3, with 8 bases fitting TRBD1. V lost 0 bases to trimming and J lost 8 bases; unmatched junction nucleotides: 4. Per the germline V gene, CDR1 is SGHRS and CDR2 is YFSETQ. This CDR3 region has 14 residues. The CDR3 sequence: CASSLGDRGYTIYF. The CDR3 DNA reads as TGCGCCAGCAGCTTGGGTGACAGGGGATACACCATATATTTT.